The 11 T cell receptor beta chains below all came from one sample that was sequenced in a study of T cells in localized non-small cell lung cancer. The protocol was immunoSEQ multiplex PCR, while the TCRdb copy is restricted to in-frame clones and leaves out a portion. This repertoire shows about 79,000 clones, approximately 84% found once; its top ten account for roughly 14%. Sequencing used peripheral blood, obtained before any cancer treatment. The receptors originated from a female donor older than 55 with stage I lung adenocarcinoma.

Only one count was recorded for this clone. This chain links TRBV15 with TRBJ1-5; the D gene is possibly TRBD1 (6 bases). Germline V gene data show CDR1 as LNHNV and CDR2 as YYDKDF (reference sequence). The V end lost 5 bases, the J end lost 4 bases, and 12 bases lay between the germline ends. The CDR3 runs to 14 residues. DNA of the CDR3: TGTGCCACCAGCGGCCACAGGGTAAATCAGCCCCAGCATTTT. This sequence encodes CATSGHRVNQPQHF.

This chain links TRBV7-3 with TRBJ2-4; D is perhaps TRBD2 (5 bases). The CDR3 length is 13 residues. The germline gives CDR1 SGHTA, CDR2 FQGTGA. Trimming stripped 2 bases from V and 5 bases from J, with 7 bases between. CDR3 DNA sequence: TGTGCCAGCAGCTTAGGACTGGAAAACATTCAGTACTTC. Translated, it gives CASSLGLENIQYF.

The V gene is TRBV9, the J gene TRBJ2-2; the D call may be TRBD1 or TRBD2 (5 bases each). V was shortened by 7 bases and J by 2 bases, with 18 bases between the two germline ends. The CDR3 has 16 amino acids. The germline V gene encodes CDR1 SGDLS and CDR2 YYNGEE. The CDR3 nucleotides are TGTGCCAGCCGCCGGGGAGAGGGGCGAAACACCGGGGAGCTGTTTTTT. It codes for CASRRGEGRNTGELFF.

The count of this clone is one. The chain employs TRBV27 and TRBJ2-7; D possibly corresponds to TRBD1 (5 bases). V was cut by 5 bases and J by 2 bases, with 13 bases left in between. The germline gives CDR1 MNHEY, CDR2 SMNVEV (reference sequence). The CDR3 has 14 amino acids. Here the CDR3 DNA reads TGTGCCAGCAGTCCCCTGACAGAGACCTACGAGCAGTACTTC. Translated: CASSPLTETYEQYF.

The chain has TRBV7-2 and TRBJ2-3; 7 nucleotides agree with TRBD2. The CDR3 totals 16 residues. Germline CDR1 reads SGHTA; CDR2 reads FQGNSA. Germline trimming cut 3 bases from V and 3 bases from J; bases unmatched to any gene: 9. The DNA for the CDR3 is TGTGCCAGCAGCTTCTTGTCGGGAGGTAGGACAGATACGCAGTATTTT. Translated, it gives CASSFLSGGRTDTQYF.

The chain is built from TRBV5-6 and TRBJ1-2; 11 bases fit TRBD1. The germline gives CDR1 SGHDT, CDR2 YYEEEE. J gave up 2 bases and V 4 bases, and 7 bases lay outside the gene matches. The CDR3 runs to 16 residues. CDR3 in amino acids: CASSEGTGGGNYGYTF. DNA for the CDR3: TGTGCCAGCAGCGAAGGGACAGGGGGAGGGAACTATGGCTACACCTTC. Full variable domain (missing parts from reference TRBV5-6 and TRBJ1-2): DAGVTQSPTHLIKTRGQQVTLRCSPKSGHDTVSWYQQALGQGPQFIFQYYEEEERQRGNFPDRFSGHQFPNYSSELNVNALLLGDSALYLCASSEGTGGGNYGYTFGSGTRLTVV.

This clone has only a few counts. The gene calls are TRBV7-2 and TRBJ1-1, with a weak D call TRBD1 (6 bases). CDR3 length equals 13 residues. Germline-derived CDR1 and CDR2 are SGHTA and FQGNSA. V lost 5 bases and J lost 3, with 10 bases in between. CDR3: CASSIQGYTEAFF. In DNA form, the CDR3 reads TGTGCCAGCAGCATTCAGGGGTACACTGAAGCTTTCTTT.

The gene calls are TRBV5-1 and TRBJ2-7; perhaps D is TRBD1 or TRBD2 (6 bases each). The CDR3 has 16 residues. Deletions cut 4 bases from V and 2 bases from J, with 19 bases between. In germline, CDR1 is SGHRS, CDR2 YFSETQ. The CDR3 DNA follows: TGCGCCAGCAGCCTGGCGGGACATAAGAATGCCTACGAGCAGTACTTC. Its translation: CASSLAGHKNAYEQYF.

V is TRBV29-1 and J is TRBJ2-4; 7 nucleotides line up with TRBD1. V shed 6 bases and J 8 bases; nucleotides not matched to a gene: 7. This CDR3 is built from 12 residues. Germline V CDR1 and CDR2: SQVTM, ANQGSEA. CDR3: CSVTTGIDIQYF. In DNA form, the CDR3 reads TGCAGCGTCACGACAGGGATTGACATTCAGTACTTC. Full variable domain (outside the CDR3, taken from reference TRBV29-1 and TRBJ2-4): SAVISQKPSRDICQRGTSLTIQCQVDSQVTMMFWYRQQPGQSLTLIATANQGSEATYESGFVIDKFPISRPNLTFSTLTVSNMSPEDSSIYLCSVTTGIDIQYFGAGTRLSVL.

V and J are TRBV19 and TRBJ1-1; TRBD1 matches 7 bases. The CDR3 is made up of 15 amino acids. The germline V gene encodes CDR1 LNHDA and CDR2 SQIVND (reference sequence). J lost 4 bases, V lost 7 bases, and 12 bases had no gene match. CDR3 sequence (DNA): TGTGCCAGTAACCCGCTAAAGACAGGGAGCACTGAAGCTTTCTTT. Amino acid sequence: CASNPLKTGSTEAFF. The variable domain in full, with the rest retrieved from reference TRBV19 and TRBJ1-1, is DGGITQSPKYLFRKEGQNVTLSCEQNLNHDAMYWYRQDPGQGLRLIYYSQIVNDFQKGDIAEGYSVSREKKESFPLTVTSAQKNPTAFYLCASNPLKTGSTEAFFGQGTRLTVV.

This clone was picked up one time. The V gene is TRBV10-3, the J gene TRBJ2-3; TRBD2 aligns across 14 bases. With 2 bases clipped from V and 5 bases from J, the junction kept 6 bases outside the gene matches. The CDR3 sequence is 17 residues long. Germline V gene lookup returns CDR1 ENHRY and CDR2 SYGVKD. CDR3 residues: CAISEGRLAGGRDTQYF. Written as DNA, the CDR3 is TGTGCCATCAGTGAGGGAAGACTAGCGGGAGGGCGAGATACGCAGTATTTT.